These 6 T cell receptor beta chains were sequenced from one sample in a study of cytomegalovirus exposure and HLA in healthy donors. The PCR had 60 Vbeta and 13 Jbeta primers. Produced via immunoSEQ multiplex PCR; TCRdb's table is partial and in-frame only. The data show tens of thousands of clones, roughly 70% seen once. The specimen was PBMCs. Receptor source: a woman aged 45-65 years in good health and CMV-seronegative.

The chain joins TRBV5-1 to TRBJ1-1; tentative D call: TRBD1 (6 bases). The V gene's germline CDR1 is SGHRS and CDR2 YFSETQ. The CDR3 extends over 14 amino acids. V lost 4 bases and J 2 bases, leaving 12 bases between the germline ends. CDR3 DNA: TGCGCCAGCAGCCAGACAGGATTCAACACTGAAGCTTTCTTT. The encoded protein is CASSQTGFNTEAFF.

The V gene is TRBV5-1, the J gene TRBJ2-7; 9 nucleotides align to TRBD1. Losses at the gene ends were 7 bases for V and 2 bases for J; bases not matched to a gene: 7. The germline gives CDR1 SGHRS, CDR2 YFSETQ. The CDR3 totals 14 residues. The CDR3 coding sequence is TGCGCCAGCCCCCCGGACAGGGGCGCCTACGAGCAGTACTTC. It specifies CASPPDRGAYEQYF.

This chain links TRBV20-1 with TRBJ1-1; no clear D. Germline CDR1 and CDR2: DFQATT and SNEGSKA (reference sequence). V lost 3 bases and J 13 bases, leaving 9 bases between the germline ends. This CDR3 region has 9 residues. Here the CDR3 DNA reads TGCAGTGCTAGTATGTCCGTTTTCTTT. It codes for CSASMSVFF.

The chain combines TRBV5-1 with TRBJ2-3, with a possible D match to TRBD2 (6 bases). From germline, CDR1 is SGHRS and CDR2 YFSETQ. This CDR3 spans 13 amino acids. V lost 0 bases to trimming and J lost 5 bases, with 7 bases between them. CDR3 nucleotide sequence: TGCGCCAGCAGCTTGGTCGGGGGAGATACGCAGTATTTT. This sequence encodes CASSLVGGDTQYF.

This rearrangement joins TRBV5-1 to TRBJ1-1; D is unresolved. V was clipped by 6 bases and J by 4 bases, with 10 bases between them. This CDR3 has 12 residues. Germline CDR1 is SGHRS and CDR2 is YFSETQ. The CDR3 is CASKRIGTEAFF. CDR3 sequence (DNA): TGCGCCAGCAAGAGGATAGGCACTGAAGCTTTCTTT.

The rearrangement uses TRBV6-5 and TRBJ2-7; 7 nucleotides match TRBD1. V was clipped by 6 bases and J by 8 bases; unmatched bases: 13. The CDR3 runs 14 residues. In germline, CDR1 is MNHEY, CDR2 SVGAGI. CDR3 sequence reads: CASSRHPDRVQQYF. Written as DNA, the CDR3 is TGTGCCAGCAGCCGACACCCTGACAGGGTGCAGCAGTACTTC.